Here is one T cell receptor (beta chain) with its context. No antigen is known for it. The record has no base qualities; no much larger clone is one base away. The entry originates in a study of control samples from healthy donors and cancer patients (dated by TCRdb to the early 2020s). Library preparation was by the immunoSEQ multiplex PCR assay. TCRdb stores this immuneACCESS table with in-frame sequences only. Part of the clones is absent; in the studies checked, under half of the shortfall reflects unresolved V genes, and no reason is known for the rest. This sample has approximately 150,000 clones in its table, and roughly 93% of those were observed once. In total, the top ten clones hold approximately 5.7% of the sample. Clipping removes 1 base from V and 5 bases from J, with 6 as the unmatched junction base count. The CDR3 contains 16 residues, cysteine and phenylalanine counted. The DNA shown is the 48-base CDR3, in frame from base 1. For CDR1 and CDR2, the germline V gene lists SGHRS and YFSETQ.

The chain is made from TRBV5-1 and TRBJ2-2, with 9 junctional bases fitting TRBD2. The source of this sequence is a man between 18 and 35 years old in good health. Sequenced: blood. The CDR3 region has the sequence CASSLIERGETGELFF. The DNA reads TGCGCCAGCAGCTTGATAGAGCGGGGGGAGACCGGGGAGCTGTTTTTT.